This TCR beta chain was recovered during a study of human T cells and chemical hapten exposure. Indicated time point: patch test 3, about 24 weeks after DPC sensitization. Treatment reported: therapeutic diphenylcyclopropenone sensitization with weekly scalp DPC. The CDR3 totals 13 residues. Trimming stripped 8 bases from V and 9 bases from J, with 17 bases between. Germline CDR1 MNHEY, CDR2 SMNVEV (reference sequence). TCRdb reprocessed the RACE reads via MiXCR and lists one record per CDR3 protein. The sample lists 150,000 to 200,000 distinct CDR3 sequences, roughly 25% occurring once. The sample here was whole blood, taken in connection with sensitization to the hapten diphenylcyclopropenone (DPC). The chain uses TRBV27 and TRBJ2-1; D is possibly TRBD2 (6 bases). This TCR was sampled from a woman aged 18-29 years with alopecia areata. Some clones in this sample may be carry-over from other donors' samples. The CDR3 loop is CASAGGPRSEQFF. The CDR3 coding sequence is TGTGCCAGCGCCGGAGGGCCCCGGAGTGAGCAGTTCTTC.